This T cell receptor beta chain stems from a study of T cell clonotyping in hematopoietic cell transplantation. The CDR3 runs to 11 residues. V shed 1 base and J shed 8 bases, with 5 bases lying between them. Germline CDR1 is SEHNR and CDR2 is FQNEAQ (reference sequence). Profiling relied on immunoSEQ multiplex PCR, and the TCRdb table lists in-frame clones only, not all of them. The data show roughly 45,000 clones, with around 84% seen just once and 5.9% held by the top ten. The time point was: recipient sample about 28 days before transplant, after cytoreduction. The TCR comes from a man in his 60s with biphenotypic leukemia. Some clones in this sample may be carry-over from other donors' samples. The chain is built from TRBV7-9 and TRBJ2-5; D is unclear. The specimen comprised peripheral blood mononuclear cells, sampled before stem cell transplant. Here the CDR3 DNA reads TGTGCCAGCAGCTTAGGCGGAACCCAGTACTTC. Translated, it gives CASSLGGTQYF.